The 2 T cell receptor beta chains below were found in one sample sequenced in a study of shared clonotypes between healthy human individuals. Method: immunoSEQ multiplex PCR; TCRdb's copy keeps in-frame clones and lacks some. The data show around 1.6 million clones, 95% to 99% seen once. Sequences were obtained from naive CD4+ T cells sorted from blood. Subset given: CD45RA+ positively selected. These receptors all come from a man aged 25-45 years in good health.

The chain recombines TRBV29-1 with TRBJ1-4; D not certain. CDR1 and CDR2 (germline): SQVTM, ANQGSEA. This CDR3 spans 14 amino acids. The germline V and J ends were trimmed by 4 bases and 7 bases, with 16 bases remaining between them. The CDR3 bases are TGCAGCGTTGTGGCGGCGGATAGACCTGAAAAACTGTTTTTT. This translates into CSVVAADRPEKLFF.

V usage is TRBV5-1 and J usage is TRBJ2-2; D gene uncertain. CDR1 and CDR2 (germline): SGHRS, YFSETQ. The CDR3 has 15 amino acids. V gave up 4 bases and J gave up 6 bases, with 16 bases separating them. CDR3 residues: CASSGSNPGSGELFF. CDR3 in DNA: TGCGCCAGCAGCGGATCCAATCCGGGTTCCGGGGAGCTGTTTTTT.